This T cell receptor (beta chain) derives from a study of cytomegalovirus exposure and HLA in healthy donors. The donors comprised healthy bone marrow donors. The PCR used 60 Vbeta and 13 Jbeta primers. The repertoire was sequenced with immunoSEQ multiplex PCR; TCRdb's copy has only in-frame clones and lacks some. The profile shows fewer than 200,000 clones, 82% of them singletons. V gave up 4 bases and J gave up 3 bases; unmatched junction bases: 8. The CDR3 extends over 15 amino acids. Per the germline V gene, CDR1 is SEHNR and CDR2 is FQNEAQ (reference sequence). Sequencing was carried out using PBMCs. The genes are TRBV7-9 and TRBJ1-1; the match to TRBD1 covers 7 bases. The TCR originated in a girl aged 10 to 17 in good health and CMV-seropositive. The CDR3 region is CASSSTGARDTEAFF. The CDR3 coding sequence is TGTGCCAGCAGCTCTACAGGGGCGAGGGACACTGAAGCTTTCTTT.